This T cell receptor beta chain came from a study of shared clonotypes between healthy human individuals. General study results and limits: Depth of sequencing was expected to influence donor clonotype sharing. For sorted subsets, rarefaction showed incomplete sequencing despite large depth. Shared clonotypes across all four donors exceeded non-shared ones in generation probability.

Generated by immunoSEQ multiplex PCR, the TCRdb table keeps only in-frame clones and is missing some. This repertoire shows about 800,000 clones, about 96% found once; its top ten account for about 0.25%. A note on this clone: Its antigen is not known.

Naive CD8 populations comprised CD45RO-negative cells positively selected for CCR7, excluding terminally differentiated effector memory CD45RA+ cells. The CDR3 totals 13 residues. The V call is TRBV21-1, the J call TRBJ2-2; TRBD1 is the table's D call and was not checked against the DNA. TRBV21-1 is classified as a pseudogene. Source material: naive CD8+ T cells sorted from blood. The clonotype comes from a man in his thirties or forties in good health. The CDR3, as DNA: TGTGCCAGCAGCACAGGGAACGCCGGGGAGCTGTTTTTT. Encoded protein: CASSTGNAGELFF.